One sample yielded the 3 T cell receptor beta chains listed below, sequenced in a study of patients and donors after allogeneic stem cell transplantation. TCRdb re-derived calls from the RT-PCR reads in MiXCR, one entry per CDR3 protein. The table has roughly 250,000 distinct CDR3 sequences, 13% to 15% seen once; the top ten hold roughly 12%. The sample was blood, either unsorted or a sorted T cell fraction (not recorded which). The receptor set was obtained from a human donor who was either an allogeneic HSCT recipient or a stem cell or donor lymphocyte infusion donor (not recorded which). It is not recorded whose cells these are; they may come from a transplant donor.

This clonotype was detected only a few times. V is TRBV18 and J is TRBJ1-2, with D unresolved. Germline V gene sequence: CDR1 KGHSH, CDR2 LQKENI. With 6 bases removed from V and 11 bases from J, the gap between germline ends came to 16 bases. The CDR3 covers 12 residues. CDR3 in amino acids: CASSREGGKYTF. Here the CDR3 DNA reads TGTGCCAGCTCCCGGGAGGGCGGCAAGTACACCTTC.

In this sample, this clonotype turned up a few times. The rearrangement uses TRBV12-3 or TRBV12-4 and TRBJ1-1, with 9 positions matching TRBD1. There are 14 residues in the CDR3. V trimming: 6 bases; J trimming: 6 bases; junction bases outside the gene matches: 8. The DNA of the CDR3 is TGTGCCAGCAGCCCCGGGACAGGGAAGGCTGAAGCTTTCTTT. Its translation is CASSPGTGKAEAFF.

Regarding this clonotype: One base away lies a much larger clone, so this may be a sequencing read error. The CDR3 bases are TGTGCCAGCAGCTTGATAGTTAGCACAGATACGCAGTATTTT. Its translation is CASSLIVSTDTQYF. V is TRBV7-2 and J is TRBJ2-3, with unresolved D. The germline gives CDR1 SGHTA, CDR2 FQGNSA. V lost 3 bases and J lost 0, with 7 bases in between. This CDR3 comprises 14 residues.